The rows below give T cell receptor beta chains drawn from one sample of a study of OX40 agonist ivuxolimab in advanced cancers. The protocol was immunoSEQ multiplex PCR, while the TCRdb copy is restricted to in-frame clones and leaves out a portion. The sample has about 85,000 clones; around 87% are singletons. Sequencing was performed on CD4+ or CD8+ T cells sorted from blood, taken in a trial of the OX40 agonist ivuxolimab. These receptors all come from an adult with an advanced solid tumor such as melanoma, head and neck, liver or kidney cancer. Each CDR3 is given with its conserved first and last residue. A D gene is named only where the DNA matches it firmly. Size is stated for part of the rows, as once, few or many counts, or as a class when the clone is expanded.

V	size	J	D	CDR3	DNA
TRBV6-1	.	TRBJ2-1	TRBD2	CASRPGTRDNEQFF	TGTGCCAGTCGACCCGGGACTAGAGACAATGAGCAGTTCTTC
TRBV6-1	.	TRBJ1-5	.	CASRGPNQPQHF	TGTGCCAGCAGGGGACCGAATCAGCCCCAGCATTTT
TRBV25-1	.	TRBJ1-1	TRBD1	CASTGQFGSEAFF	TGTGCCAGCACGGGACAGTTTGGGTCTGAAGCTTTCTTT
TRBV28	.	TRBJ2-2	TRBD1	CASIKGAGTVMNTGELFF	TGTGCCAGCATAAAAGGTGCCGGGACAGTGATGAACACCGGGGAGCTGTTTTTT
TRBV10-2	few	TRBJ2-2	.	CASIAGNTGELFF	TGCGCCAGCATTGCAGGGAACACCGGGGAGCTGTTTTTT
TRBV27	.	TRBJ1-5	.	CASSSHPGGPDSNQPQHF	TGTGCCAGCAGTTCCCATCCGGGGGGCCCCGATAGCAATCAGCCCCAGCATTTT
TRBV7-9	.	TRBJ2-3	TRBD2	CASSLASSGGPDTQYF	TGTGCCAGCAGCTTAGCGTCTAGCGGGGGTCCAGATACGCAGTATTTT
TRBV28	.	TRBJ2-2	.	CASSKVRVTGELFF	TGTGCCAGCAGTAAAGTTCGGGTCACCGGGGAGCTGTTTTTT
TRBV5-3	.	TRBJ1-5	TRBD1	CARSSIGQGNQPQHF	TGTGCCAGAAGCTCCATCGGACAGGGGAATCAGCCCCAGCATTTT
TRBV7-2	once	TRBJ1-5	.	CASSLSSANQPQHF	TGTGCCAGCAGCTTATCGTCCGCAAATCAGCCCCAGCATTTT
TRBV18	.	TRBJ2-3	.	CASSQSFPDTQYF	TGTGCCAGCTCACAATCGTTCCCAGATACGCAGTATTTT
TRBV6-6	.	TRBJ1-6	.	CASTQGPRGINSPLHF	TGTGCCAGCACTCAAGGCCCCCGGGGGATTAATTCACCCCTCCACTTT
TRBV19	.	TRBJ1-3	.	CASSSRLDGTNSGNTIYF	TGTGCCAGTAGTAGCCGATTAGACGGGACAAACTCTGGAAACACCATATATTTT
TRBV19	.	TRBJ2-3	.	CASSTQGSTDTQYF	TGTGCCAGTAGTACCCAGGGGAGCACAGATACGCAGTATTTT
TRBV2	.	TRBJ1-6	.	CASSEDSPGNNSPLHF	TGTGCCAGCAGCGAGGACAGCCCGGGGAATAATTCACCCCTCCACTTT
TRBV6-6	.	TRBJ1-2	TRBD1	CASRIPGTGDGYTF	TGTGCCAGCAGAATCCCCGGGACAGGGGATGGCTACACCTTC
TRBV4-1	.	TRBJ2-1	.	CASSQGAGGQREQFF	TGCGCCAGCAGCCAAGGGGCGGGTGGGCAAAGGGAGCAGTTCTTC
TRBV7-2	.	TRBJ2-3	TRBD2	CASSPVRLAGGLGTDTQYF	TGTGCCAGCAGCCCCGTTCGGCTAGCGGGAGGGCTGGGCACAGATACGCAGTATTTT
TRBV28	.	TRBJ1-5	.	CASSGTGYNQPQHF	TGTGCCAGCAGCGGTACAGGGTATAATCAGCCCCAGCATTTT
TRBV28	once	TRBJ2-7	TRBD1	CASNPRQGVRSSYEQYF	TGTGCCAGCAATCCCCGACAGGGGGTAAGGAGCTCCTACGAGCAGTACTTC
TRBV7-9	.	TRBJ1-1	.	CASSPREGPNTEAFF	TGTGCCAGCAGCCCCAGGGAGGGCCCGAACACTGAAGCTTTCTTT
TRBV5-4	.	TRBJ1-2	.	CASSFRAAGGGYTF	TGTGCCAGCAGCTTCAGGGCCGCTGGAGGCGGCTACACCTTC
TRBV2	.	TRBJ1-5	.	CASSEARQNNQPQHF	TGTGCCAGCAGTGAAGCGCGTCAGAACAATCAGCCCCAGCATTTT
TRBV27	.	TRBJ1-1	.	CASSPIGGGGGTEAFF	TGTGCCAGCAGTCCGATTGGGGGAGGAGGGGGCACTGAAGCTTTCTTT
TRBV9	.	TRBJ2-1	.	CASSEWTDYNEQFF	TGTGCCAGCAGCGAGTGGACAGACTACAATGAGCAGTTCTTC
TRBV2	few	TRBJ1-5	.	CASRADRFSNQPQHF	TGTGCCAGCAGGGCAGACAGGTTTAGCAATCAGCCCCAGCATTTT
TRBV5-1	.	TRBJ1-6	.	CASSLGQTNSPLHF	TGCGCCAGCAGCTTGGGACAAACTAATTCACCCCTCCACTTT
TRBV6-6	.	TRBJ1-2	.	CASSTGGGYTF	TGTGCCAGCAGTACTGGTGGGGGCTACACCTTC
TRBV2	.	TRBJ2-5	TRBD2	CASSEAVSGGQETQYF	TGTGCCAGCAGTGAAGCGGTTAGCGGGGGACAAGAGACCCAGTACTTC
TRBV9	.	TRBJ1-1	.	CASSAWGRLNTEAFF	TGTGCCAGCAGCGCCTGGGGGCGGTTGAACACTGAAGCTTTCTTT
TRBV5-4	once	TRBJ1-6	TRBD1	CASSLEGTGVAPLHF	TGTGCCAGCAGCTTGGAAGGGACAGGGGTTGCACCCCTCCACTTT
TRBV2	.	TRBJ1-5	TRBD1	CASSLGQGAGQPQHF	TGTGCCAGCAGCTTAGGCCAGGGGGCGGGTCAGCCCCAGCATTTT
TRBV27	once	TRBJ1-2	.	CASSPRGFTGSRGYTF	TGTGCCAGCAGTCCCCGGGGGTTTACCGGGTCACGGGGCTACACCTTC
TRBV6-1	few	TRBJ1-5	.	CASSEAGGRGVNQPQHF	TGTGCCAGCAGTGAAGCGGGGGGGAGGGGAGTTAATCAGCCCCAGCATTTT
TRBV18	few	TRBJ1-2	.	CASSPTSENYGYTF	TGTGCCAGCTCACCAACTTCAGAAAACTATGGCTACACCTTC
TRBV9	.	TRBJ1-2	.	CASSYRDFNYGYTF	TGTGCCAGCAGCTATCGGGACTTCAACTATGGCTACACCTTC
TRBV7-7	.	TRBJ2-2	.	CASSLGYTGELFF	TGTGCCAGCAGCTTAGGGTACACCGGGGAGCTGTTTTTT
TRBV7-6	.	TRBJ2-3	.	CASSLVPGANADTQYF	TGTGCCAGCAGCTTAGTTCCGGGGGCGAATGCGGATACGCAGTATTTT
TRBV30	.	TRBJ1-3	TRBD1	CAWSAGGSGNTIYF	TGTGCCTGGAGTGCAGGGGGCTCTGGAAACACCATATATTTT
TRBV6-5	.	TRBJ1-5	.	CASSFRVGNQPQHF	TGTGCCAGCTCCTTCAGGGTTGGCAATCAGCCCCAGCATTTT
TRBV7-9	once	TRBJ2-3	.	CASSLLTNTDTQYF	TGTGCCAGCAGCCTACTAACCAACACAGATACGCAGTATTTT
TRBV28	.	TRBJ2-7	.	CASSLGGQPYEQYF	TGTGCCAGCAGTTTAGGAGGACAACCCTACGAGCAGTACTTC
TRBV28	.	TRBJ1-1	.	CASSSQGATEAFF	TGTGCCAGCAGTTCTCAAGGGGCCACTGAAGCTTTCTTT
TRBV29-1	.	TRBJ2-1	TRBD1	CSASNRGSYNEQFF	TGCAGCGCCTCGAACAGGGGCTCCTACAATGAGCAGTTCTTC
TRBV27	.	TRBJ1-6	.	CASSLLDSPLHF	TGTGCCAGCAGTTTATTAGATTCACCCCTCCACTTT
TRBV5-1	.	TRBJ2-1	TRBD1	CASSLLQGEGEQFF	TGCGCCAGCAGCTTGCTTCAGGGGGAAGGTGAGCAGTTCTTC
TRBV2	.	TRBJ1-2	.	CASRGVDIDGYTF	TGTGCCAGCAGGGGGGTTGACATAGATGGCTACACCTTC
TRBV18	.	TRBJ2-5	.	CASSPQGGGNQETQYF	TGTGCCAGCTCACCACAAGGGGGAGGGAACCAAGAGACCCAGTACTTC
TRBV19	.	TRBJ2-1	.	CASSIDQEGEQFF	TGTGCCAGTAGTATAGATCAGGAGGGTGAGCAGTTCTTC
TRBV29-1	.	TRBJ2-5	TRBD1	CSVVPDTGGTETQYF	TGCAGCGTTGTACCCGACACAGGGGGAACGGAGACCCAGTACTTC
TRBV6-5	.	TRBJ2-1	TRBD1	CASSQDRGGYNEQFF	TGTGCCAGCAGCCAGGACAGGGGGGGTTACAATGAGCAGTTCTTC
TRBV18	.	TRBJ1-2	.	CASSTDGGGYTF	TGTGCCAGCTCGACGGACGGGGGTGGCTACACCTTC
TRBV10-2	.	TRBJ2-5	.	CASSPQFNQETQYF	TGCGCCAGCAGCCCACAGTTCAACCAAGAGACCCAGTACTTC
TRBV13	few	TRBJ2-5	.	CASSLGRFQETQYF	TGTGCCAGCAGCTTGGGACGGTTCCAAGAGACCCAGTACTTC
TRBV15	.	TRBJ2-5	TRBD1	CATSRGGQQETQYF	TGTGCCACCAGCAGAGGGGGACAGCAAGAGACCCAGTACTTC
TRBV5-4	.	TRBJ1-1	TRBD1	CASSGMDRLNTEAFF	TGTGCCAGCAGCGGGATGGACAGGTTGAACACTGAAGCTTTCTTT
TRBV18	.	TRBJ1-5	TRBD1	CASSSGGFDQPQHF	TGTGCCAGCTCATCAGGGGGTTTCGATCAGCCCCAGCATTTT
TRBV5-1	.	TRBJ2-5	TRBD1	CASSSLGTGEETQYF	TGCGCCAGCAGCTCGCTCGGGACAGGGGAAGAGACCCAGTACTTC
TRBV5-5	.	TRBJ1-5	.	CASSLDSNQPQHF	TGTGCCAGCAGCTTGGATAGCAATCAGCCCCAGCATTTT